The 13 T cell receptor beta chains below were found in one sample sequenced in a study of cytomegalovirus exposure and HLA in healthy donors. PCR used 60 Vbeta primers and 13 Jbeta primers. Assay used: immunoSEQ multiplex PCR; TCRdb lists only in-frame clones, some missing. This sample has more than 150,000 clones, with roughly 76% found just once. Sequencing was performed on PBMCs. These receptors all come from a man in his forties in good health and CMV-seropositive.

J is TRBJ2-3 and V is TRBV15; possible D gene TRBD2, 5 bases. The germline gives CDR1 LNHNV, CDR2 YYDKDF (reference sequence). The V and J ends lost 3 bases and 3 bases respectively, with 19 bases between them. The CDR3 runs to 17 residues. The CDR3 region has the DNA TGTGCCACCAGCAGGTACCCACTTGCGGGTGAGACAGATACGCAGTATTTT. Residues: CATSRYPLAGETDTQYF. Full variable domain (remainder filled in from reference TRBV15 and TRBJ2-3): DAMVIQNPRYQVTQFGKPVTLSCSQTLNHNVMYWYQQKSSQAPKLLFHYYDKDFNNEADTPDNFQSRRPNTSFCFLDIRSPGLGDTAMYLCATSRYPLAGETDTQYFGPGTRLTVL.

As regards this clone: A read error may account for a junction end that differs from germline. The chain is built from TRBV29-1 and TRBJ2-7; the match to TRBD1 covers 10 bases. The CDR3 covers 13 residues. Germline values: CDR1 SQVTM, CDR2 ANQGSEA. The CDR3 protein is CSVRTGGGYEQHF. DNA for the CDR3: TGCAGCGTTAGGACAGGGGGAGGCTACGAGCAGCACTTC.

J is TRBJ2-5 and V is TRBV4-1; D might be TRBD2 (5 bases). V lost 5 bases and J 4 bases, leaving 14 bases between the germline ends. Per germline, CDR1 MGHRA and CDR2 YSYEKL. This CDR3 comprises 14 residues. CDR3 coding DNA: TGCGCCAGCAGCGAACCCGGGAAGGGAGAGACCCAGTACTTC. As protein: CASSEPGKGETQYF.

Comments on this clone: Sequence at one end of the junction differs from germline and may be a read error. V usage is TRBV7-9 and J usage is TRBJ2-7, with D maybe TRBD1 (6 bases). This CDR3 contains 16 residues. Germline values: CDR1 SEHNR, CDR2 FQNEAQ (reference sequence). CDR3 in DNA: TGTTCCAGCAGCTTACGAACCGAGACAGGCGCCTACGAGCAGTACTTC. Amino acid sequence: CSSSLRTETGAYEQYF.

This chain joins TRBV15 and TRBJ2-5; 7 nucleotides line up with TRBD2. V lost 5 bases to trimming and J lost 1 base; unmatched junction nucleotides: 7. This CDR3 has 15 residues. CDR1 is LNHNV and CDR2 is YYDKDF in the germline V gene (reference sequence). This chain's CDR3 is CATSGFRTSQETQYF. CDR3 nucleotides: TGTGCCACCAGCGGATTTCGGACTAGCCAAGAGACCCAGTACTTC.

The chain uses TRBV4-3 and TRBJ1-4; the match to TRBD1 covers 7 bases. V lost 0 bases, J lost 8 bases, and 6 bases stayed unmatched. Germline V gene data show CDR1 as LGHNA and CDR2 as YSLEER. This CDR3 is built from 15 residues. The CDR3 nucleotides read TGCGCCAGCAGCCAAGAGACCTCAGGGGGGGAAAAACTGTTTTTT. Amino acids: CASSQETSGGEKLFF.

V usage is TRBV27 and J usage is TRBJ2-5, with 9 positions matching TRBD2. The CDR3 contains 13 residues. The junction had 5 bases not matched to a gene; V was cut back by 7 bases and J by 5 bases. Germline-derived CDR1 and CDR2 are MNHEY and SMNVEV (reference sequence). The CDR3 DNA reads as TGTGCCAGCAAATATAGCGGGGGTGAGACCCAGTACTTC. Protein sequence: CASKYSGGETQYF.

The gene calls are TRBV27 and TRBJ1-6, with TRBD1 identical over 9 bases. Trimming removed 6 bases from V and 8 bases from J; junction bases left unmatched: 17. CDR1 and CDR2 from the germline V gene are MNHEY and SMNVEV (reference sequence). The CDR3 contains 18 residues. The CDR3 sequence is CASSPTRDRVRLDSPLHF. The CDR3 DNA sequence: TGTGCCAGCAGCCCGACCCGGGACAGGGTCAGGTTGGATTCACCCCTCCACTTT.

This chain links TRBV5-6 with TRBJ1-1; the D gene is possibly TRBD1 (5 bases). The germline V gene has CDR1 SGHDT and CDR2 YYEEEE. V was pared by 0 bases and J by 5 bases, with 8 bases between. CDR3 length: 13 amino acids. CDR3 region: CASSLARVTEAFF. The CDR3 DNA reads TGTGCCAGCAGCTTGGCCAGGGTAACTGAAGCTTTCTTT.

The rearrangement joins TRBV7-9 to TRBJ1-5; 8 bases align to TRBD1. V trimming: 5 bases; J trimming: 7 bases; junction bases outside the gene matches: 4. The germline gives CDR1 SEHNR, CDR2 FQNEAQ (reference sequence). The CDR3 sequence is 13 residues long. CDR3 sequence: CASSPDRDQPQHF. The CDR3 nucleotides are TGTGCCAGCAGCCCGGACAGGGACCAGCCCCAGCATTTT. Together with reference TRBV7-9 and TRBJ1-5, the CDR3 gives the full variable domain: DTGVSQNPRHKITKRGQNVTFRCDPISEHNRLYWYRQTLGQGPEFLTYFQNEAQLEKSRLLSDRFSAERPKGSFSTLEIQRTEQGDSAMYLCASSPDRDQPQHFGDGTRLSIL.

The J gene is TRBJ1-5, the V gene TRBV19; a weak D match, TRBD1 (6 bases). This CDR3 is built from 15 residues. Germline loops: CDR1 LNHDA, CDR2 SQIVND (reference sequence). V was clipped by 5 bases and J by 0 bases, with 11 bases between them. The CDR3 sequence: CASSGGQSSNQPQHF. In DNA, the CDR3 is TGTGCCAGTAGTGGAGGACAGTCTAGCAATCAGCCCCAGCATTTT.

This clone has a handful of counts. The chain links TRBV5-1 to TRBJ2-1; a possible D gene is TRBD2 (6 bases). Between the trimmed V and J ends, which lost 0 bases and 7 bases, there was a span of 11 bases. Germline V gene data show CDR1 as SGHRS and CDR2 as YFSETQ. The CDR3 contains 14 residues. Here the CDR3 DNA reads TGCGCCAGCAGCTTGGCCGAAGGGAGGAATGAGCAGTTCTTC. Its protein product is CASSLAEGRNEQFF.

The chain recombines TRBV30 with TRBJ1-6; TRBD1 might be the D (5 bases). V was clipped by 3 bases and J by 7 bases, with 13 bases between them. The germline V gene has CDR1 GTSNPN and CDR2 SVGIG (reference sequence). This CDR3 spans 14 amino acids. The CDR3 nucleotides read TGTGCCTGGAGAGAGCAGGGAAGGAATTCACCCCTCCACTTT. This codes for CAWREQGRNSPLHF.